The clone carrying this TCR beta chain appeared a single time. The sample originates from a study of blood T cell repertoires in COVID-19. Across the whole study: There were acute and convalescent COVID-19 samples, and they came from the United States, Italy and Spain. Sources were T cells, B-cell-depleted T cells, or PBMCs; the material itself was cDNA or gDNA.

Libraries were prepared by immunoSEQ multiplex PCR; TCRdb keeps only in-frame clonotypes and omits some of them. The sample holds fewer than 200,000 clones, 75% to 90% seen once. Recovery meant two consecutive negative NP/OP PCR tests, professional clearance, or resolved symptoms. The germline CDR1 and CDR2 sequences are MNHEY and SVGAGI. The length of the CDR3 is 14 residues. The ends were cut back, 3 bases at V and 0 bases at J, with 8 bases in the middle. This clonotype was sampled from a woman in her forties or fifties who had recovered from COVID-19. This chain links TRBV6-5 with TRBJ1-2, with D uncertain. The sample consisted of PBMCs or T cells enriched from blood (not recorded which). Here the CDR3 reads CASSYTATNYGYTF. CDR3 nucleotide sequence: TGTGCCAGCAGTTATACAGCAACTAACTATGGCTACACCTTC.